This T cell receptor beta chain was recovered during a study of PD-L1 blockade in urothelial cancer. Time point meaning: peripheral blood 6 weeks after treatment start. Germline V gene lookup returns CDR1 SNHLY and CDR2 FYNNEI. CDR3 size: 17 residues. Deletions cut 0 bases from V and 6 bases from J, with 17 bases between. The method was immunoSEQ multiplex PCR; TCRdb's version includes in-frame clones alone and lacks a portion of them. In the table there are under 85,000 clones, approximately 89% of which are singletons. The gene calls are TRBV2 and TRBJ2-2; a possible D gene is TRBD1 (5 bases). The source of this sequence is a woman of 80 years or more with urothelial cancer. Sample: PBMCs, taken around atezolizumab (anti-PD-L1) treatment. The CDR3 nucleotides are TGTGCCAGCAGTGAAGCGCTTGTGGGGCTAGTTTCCGGGGAGCTGTTTTTT. This encodes CASSEALVGLVSGELFF.